The present entry profiles one T cell receptor (beta chain) with its context. TCRdb reanalysed the RT-PCR reads using MiXCR and keeps one entry per CDR3 protein. The sample holds 920,000 or so distinct CDR3 sequences, 18% seen once. This CDR3 region has 14 residues. Germline CDR1 is DFQATT and CDR2 is SNEGSKA (reference sequence). J gave up 2 bases and V 5 bases, and 5 bases lay outside the gene matches. This sample was taken from a study of patients and donors after allogeneic stem cell transplantation. V gene TRBV20-1 combines with J gene TRBJ2-3, with 9 positions matching TRBD1. The origin of this receptor is a human donor who was either an allogeneic HSCT recipient or a stem cell or donor lymphocyte infusion donor (not recorded which). It is not recorded whose cells these are; they may come from a transplant donor. Input material: blood, either unsorted or a sorted T cell fraction (not recorded which). Here the CDR3 DNA reads TGCAGTGCTGACCGGGACAGGGACACAGATACGCAGTATTTT. Translating gives CSADRDRDTDTQYF.